The sequence of this T cell receptor (beta chain) was determined in a study of blood T cell repertoires in COVID-19 (TCRdb year 2020). Looking at the study overall: Collaborator samples came from the United States, Italy and Spain and covered acute and convalescent phases of COVID-19. The prospective study material was composed of cDNA or gDNA derived from T cells, B-cell-depleted T cells, or PBMCs. The dataset comprised deeply sampled blood TCRbeta repertoires from subjects exposed to, actively infected with, or recovered from COVID-19. The repertoires were released in a freely available public database intended as a resource for research on the immune response to SARS-CoV-2. The samples were drawn from two sources: the first 160 participants of the ongoing ImmuneRACE study, and 1,200 or so subjects contributed by 6 global collaborators. Sample metadata almost always included a de-identified subject ID, COVID-19 status, age in years and sex. Where available, HLA class I and class II types were obtained from metadata supplied by the sample provider rather than from assay-based typing. What the study reported, not specific to this receptor: Clinical and demographic metadata were provided uncurated, with the amount varying by source and participant.

One collaborating source in Seattle enrolled patients while the patients were actively infected and followed the patients over time throughout the course of disease. Each collaborating institution followed its own protocols to collect whole blood in K2EDTA tubes. For TCRbeta analysis, collaborators shipped samples as frozen whole blood, isolated PBMCs, or DNA extracted from either of those sample types. The CDR3 starts with the cysteine, ends with the phenylalanine, and has 12 residues. Only the CDR3 portion is preserved as DNA: 36 bases, with reading frame beginning at the first base. The trim is 0 bases for V and 7 bases for J, with a gap of 4 bases between the germline ends. From the germline V gene, CDR1 is MNHEY and CDR2 is SVGAGI. As for this clone: The antigen this receptor binds is unknown. No qualities accompany the bases; no much larger clone lies one base away.

TCRbeta CDR3 regions were amplified from genomic DNA using the immunoSEQ Assay, a bias-controlled multiplex PCR. Per the source publication's procedure: Nucleated cell counts per sample were estimated from amplification of reference gene primers within the assay. To quantify the absolute abundance of each unique TCRbeta CDR3 rearrangement, sequence reads were collapsed and filtered. For each sample, productive Simpson clonality was calculated as the square root of Simpson's diversity index over productive rearrangements. TCRdb carries this immuneACCESS record with in-frame sequences only. Its versions omit some clonotypes, under half of them owing to an unresolved V gene in the studies checked, with the rest unexplained. V and J calls and clone size are given by that table; D and trimming were obtained from the DNA. The sample has roughly 340,000 clones on record, around 90% of them singletons. The top ten hold around 3% of the sample.

This sequence was found in a woman aged 30 to 39 with COVID-19, enrolled during active disease. Sequencing was done on a sample of peripheral blood. The sequence joins TRBV6-5 to TRBJ1-5, with the D gene not clear enough to name. The nucleotide sequence is TGTGCCAGCAGTTACTCGCGGCAGCCCCAGCATTTT. Its protein product is CASSYSRQPQHF.